The 8 T cell receptor beta chains below all came from one sample that was sequenced in a study of cytomegalovirus exposure and HLA in healthy donors. Researchers ran the PCR with 60 Vbeta and 13 Jbeta primers. Some clones are missing from TCRdb's copy, which holds only in-frame ones; the method was immunoSEQ multiplex PCR. Of about 160,000 clones in the sample, around 74% were seen once. The sample consisted of PBMCs. The source is a female donor in good health and CMV-seronegative.

This clone was found once. The chain recombines TRBV5-1 with TRBJ2-5; 7 bases agree with TRBD2. The V gene's germline CDR1 is SGHRS and CDR2 YFSETQ. This CDR3 is built from 15 residues. With 7 bases clipped from V and 4 bases from J, the junction kept 13 bases outside the gene matches. The CDR3 sequence: CASGAGDLGAETQYF. Written as DNA, the CDR3 is TGCGCCAGCGGGGCGGGGGACCTCGGCGCAGAGACCCAGTACTTC.

To note about this clone: An end of the junction differs from the germline gene, which may be a read error. The rearrangement links TRBV9 to TRBJ2-5; weak D call: TRBD2 (5 bases). Germline CDR1 reads SGDLS; CDR2 reads YYNGEE. The CDR3 loop spans 13 amino acids. CDR3: CASSAGSWETQYF. DNA of the CDR3: TGTGCCAGTAGCGCAGGTTCGTGGGAGACCCAGTACTTC.

The gene calls are TRBV4-3 and TRBJ2-4; TRBD2 might be the D (5 bases). This CDR3 spans 15 amino acids. V was clipped by 0 bases and J by 8 bases, with 14 bases between them. Germline CDR1 is LGHNA and CDR2 is YSLEER. CDR3 sequence (DNA): TGCGCCAGCAGCCAAGATTACCGGGAAATCTACATTCAGTACTTC. Translation gives CASSQDYREIYIQYF.

The rearrangement links TRBV5-4 to TRBJ1-2; D possibly corresponds to TRBD1 (5 bases). Germline CDR1 is SGHNT and CDR2 is YYREEE (reference sequence). V lost 0 bases, J lost 4 bases, and 10 bases lay in between. This CDR3 has 14 amino acids. The DNA for the CDR3 is TGTGCCAGCAGCTTGGCCGGGGGTCCCTATGGCTACACCTTC. This gives the protein CASSLAGGPYGYTF.

This chain uses TRBV18 with TRBJ1-3; D gene unclear. V was shortened by 3 bases and J by 0 bases, with 15 bases between the two germline ends. In germline, CDR1 is KGHSH, CDR2 LQKENI. The CDR3 sequence is 17 residues long. CDR3 sequence (DNA): TGTGCCAGCTCACCCGAGTTAACAGTATTCTCTGGAAACACCATATATTTT. Protein: CASSPELTVFSGNTIYF.

The chain uses TRBV19 and TRBJ1-5; a weak D match, TRBD1 (6 bases). The CDR3 totals 14 residues. The germline gives CDR1 LNHDA, CDR2 SQIVND (reference sequence). Trimming took off 9 bases at V and 4 bases at J, with 16 bases between the two ends. CDR3 nucleotides: TGTGCCAGCTCGGACAGAACACCGAATCAGCCCCAGCATTTT. Its protein product is CASSDRTPNQPQHF.

The V and J genes are TRBV4-2 and TRBJ2-1, with 8 bases matching TRBD2. Germline values: CDR1 LGHNA, CDR2 YNFKEQ. V shed 5 bases, J shed 5 bases, and the junction held 5 bases outside the gene matches. The CDR3 is made up of 14 amino acids. The CDR3 DNA is TGTGCCAGCAGCACACCCGGGGGGGACAATGAGCAGTTCTTC. This codes for CASSTPGGDNEQFF.

The J gene is TRBJ1-5, the V gene TRBV4-3; tentative D call: TRBD1 (6 bases). CDR1 and CDR2 (germline): LGHNA, YSLEER. The V end lost 2 bases, the J end lost 0 bases, and 14 bases lay between the germline ends. This CDR3 is 17 amino acids long. The CDR3 here is CASSQRAGGDSNQPQHF. CDR3 DNA: TGCGCCAGCAGCCAAAGGGCGGGGGGCGATAGCAATCAGCCCCAGCATTTT.